The clone carrying this T cell receptor beta chain was found a few times. This sample was included in a study of blood T cell repertoires in COVID-19. Clones were sequenced by immunoSEQ multiplex PCR, and TCRdb holds only the in-frame ones, with some missing. The profile shows roughly 68,000 clones, around 90% of them singletons. CDR1 is GTSNPN, CDR2 SVGIG, per germline (reference sequence). CDR3 size: 13 residues. V was trimmed by 1 base and J by 6 bases, leaving 9 bases between them. This TCR came from a man in his forties or fifties with active COVID-19. Sequencing used peripheral blood. This rearrangement joins TRBV30 to TRBJ1-4; D perhaps matches TRBD1 (6 bases). The CDR3 spells CAWSEQGDEKLFF. DNA for the CDR3: TGTGCCTGGAGTGAACAGGGCGATGAAAAACTGTTTTTT.